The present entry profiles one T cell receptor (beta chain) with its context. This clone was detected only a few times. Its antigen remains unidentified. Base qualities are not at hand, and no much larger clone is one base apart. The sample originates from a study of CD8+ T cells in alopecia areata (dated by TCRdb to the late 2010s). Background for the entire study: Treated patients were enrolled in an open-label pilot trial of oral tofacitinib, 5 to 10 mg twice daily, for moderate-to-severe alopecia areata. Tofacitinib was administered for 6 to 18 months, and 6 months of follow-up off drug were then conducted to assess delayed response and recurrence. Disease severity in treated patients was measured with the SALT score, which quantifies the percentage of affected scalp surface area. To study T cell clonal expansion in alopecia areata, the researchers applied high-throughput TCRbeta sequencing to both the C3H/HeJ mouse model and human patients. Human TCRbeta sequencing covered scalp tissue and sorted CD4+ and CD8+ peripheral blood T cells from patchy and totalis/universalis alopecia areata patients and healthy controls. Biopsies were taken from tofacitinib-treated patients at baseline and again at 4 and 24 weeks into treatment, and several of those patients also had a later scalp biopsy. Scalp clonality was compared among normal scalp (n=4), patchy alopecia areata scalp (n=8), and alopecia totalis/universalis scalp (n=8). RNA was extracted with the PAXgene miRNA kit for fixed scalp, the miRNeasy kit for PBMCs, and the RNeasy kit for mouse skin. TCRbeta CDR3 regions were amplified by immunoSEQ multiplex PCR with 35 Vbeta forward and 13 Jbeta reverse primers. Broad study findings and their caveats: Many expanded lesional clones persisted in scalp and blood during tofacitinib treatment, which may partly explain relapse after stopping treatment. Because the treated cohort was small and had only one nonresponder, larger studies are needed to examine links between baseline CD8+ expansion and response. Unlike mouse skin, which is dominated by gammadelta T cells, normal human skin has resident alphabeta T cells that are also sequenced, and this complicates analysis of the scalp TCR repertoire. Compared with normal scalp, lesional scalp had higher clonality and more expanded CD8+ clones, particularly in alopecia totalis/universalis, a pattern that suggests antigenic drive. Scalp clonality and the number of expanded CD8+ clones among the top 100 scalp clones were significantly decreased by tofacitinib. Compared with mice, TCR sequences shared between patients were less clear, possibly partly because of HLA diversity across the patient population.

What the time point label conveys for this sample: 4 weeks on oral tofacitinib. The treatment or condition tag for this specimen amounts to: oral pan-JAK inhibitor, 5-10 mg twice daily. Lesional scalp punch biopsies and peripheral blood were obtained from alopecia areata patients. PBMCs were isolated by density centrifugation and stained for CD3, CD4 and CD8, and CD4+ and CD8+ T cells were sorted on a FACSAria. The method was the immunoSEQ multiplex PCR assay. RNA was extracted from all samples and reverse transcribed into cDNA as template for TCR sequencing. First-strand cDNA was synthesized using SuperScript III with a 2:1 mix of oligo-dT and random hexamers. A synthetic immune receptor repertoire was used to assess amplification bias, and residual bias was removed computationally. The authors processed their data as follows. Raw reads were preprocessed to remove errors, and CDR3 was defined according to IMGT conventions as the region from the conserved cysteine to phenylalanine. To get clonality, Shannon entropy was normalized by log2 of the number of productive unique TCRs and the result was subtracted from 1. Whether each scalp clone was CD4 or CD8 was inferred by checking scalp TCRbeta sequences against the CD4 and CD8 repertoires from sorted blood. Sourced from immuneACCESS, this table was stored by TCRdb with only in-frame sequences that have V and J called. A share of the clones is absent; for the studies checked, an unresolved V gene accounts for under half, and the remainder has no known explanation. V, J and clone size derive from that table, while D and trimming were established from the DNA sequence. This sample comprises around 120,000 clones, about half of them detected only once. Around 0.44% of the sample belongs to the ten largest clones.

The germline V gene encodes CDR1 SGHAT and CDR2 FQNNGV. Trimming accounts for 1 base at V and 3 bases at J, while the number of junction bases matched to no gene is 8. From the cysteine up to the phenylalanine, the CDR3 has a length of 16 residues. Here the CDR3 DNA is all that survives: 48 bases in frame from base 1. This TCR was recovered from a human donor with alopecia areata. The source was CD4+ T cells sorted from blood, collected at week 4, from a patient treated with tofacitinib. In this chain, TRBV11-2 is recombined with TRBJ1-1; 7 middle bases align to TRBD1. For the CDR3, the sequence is CASSLGGTVQHTEAFF. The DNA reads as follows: TGTGCCAGCAGCTTAGGTGGGACAGTCCAGCACACTGAAGCTTTCTTT.